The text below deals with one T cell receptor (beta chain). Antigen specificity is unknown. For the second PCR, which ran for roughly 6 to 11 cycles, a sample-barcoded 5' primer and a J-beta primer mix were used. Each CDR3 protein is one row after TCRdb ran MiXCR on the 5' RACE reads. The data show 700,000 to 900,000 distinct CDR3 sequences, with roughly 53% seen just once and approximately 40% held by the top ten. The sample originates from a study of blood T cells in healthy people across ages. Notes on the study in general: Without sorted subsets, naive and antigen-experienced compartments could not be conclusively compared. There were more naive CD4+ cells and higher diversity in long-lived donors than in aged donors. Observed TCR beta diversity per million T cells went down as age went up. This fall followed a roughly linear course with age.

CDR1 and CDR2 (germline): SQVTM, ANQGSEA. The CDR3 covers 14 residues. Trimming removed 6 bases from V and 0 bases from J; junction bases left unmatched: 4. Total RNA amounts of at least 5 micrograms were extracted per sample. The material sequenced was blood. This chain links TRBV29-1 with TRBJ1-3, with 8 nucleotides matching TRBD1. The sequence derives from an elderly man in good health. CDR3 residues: CSVDRAASGNTIYF. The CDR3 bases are TGCAGCGTGGACAGGGCAGCCTCTGGAAACACCATATATTTT.